This entry is about one TCR beta chain. Allocation to cohorts depended on clinical history reported by the participants. Germline V gene lookup returns CDR1 SGHDN and CDR2 FVKESK. This CDR3 is built from 14 residues. V was pared by 3 bases and J by 2 bases, with 11 bases between. Clones were read by immunoSEQ multiplex PCR, and TCRdb kept only the in-frame ones, dropping some. The sample contains about 150,000 clones, around 82% of which appear only once. These data belong to a study of blood T cell repertoires in COVID-19. Sequencing input: PBMCs or T cells enriched from blood (not recorded which). J is TRBJ2-7 and V is TRBV14; D gene uncertain. The receptor comes from a woman in her 50s who had recovered from COVID-19. CDR3 residues: CASSQFNLPYEQYF. The CDR3 DNA is TGTGCCAGCAGCCAGTTTAACCTACCCTACGAGCAGTACTTC.